This TCR beta chain was sequenced for a study of regulatory T cells in long-lasting Graves disease. Study overall: The term persistent Graves' disease signified upward of 5 years on antithyroid drugs with positive TSH receptor antibodies. General observations from the study: TCR diversity was lower in persistent than newly diagnosed Graves' disease. Persistent patients shared more public clonotypes (approximately 2,800) than new patients (about 960).

The time point here: persistent/refractory GD, antithyroid drugs over 5 years with positive TRAb. With RNA extracted from PBMCs as input, the TCR library was made. A volume of 9 to 9.5 milliliters of peripheral blood was collected in EDTA tubes. Investigators prepared the TCR beta libraries by applying iRepertoire HTBI primers and Arm-PCR of CDR3 regions. TCRdb used MiXCR to reprocess the multiplex PCR reads, holding one entry per CDR3 protein. The sample consists of roughly 700,000 distinct CDR3 sequences, 30% of them appearing once. In the case of this clonotype: As yet, its antigen is unknown.

The CDR3 extends over 13 amino acids. The V gene lost 4 bases and the J gene lost 4 bases, with 10 bases spanning the gap. This chain joins TRBV12-3 or TRBV12-4 and TRBJ1-2; D is undetermined. The specimen comprised peripheral blood mononuclear cells (PBMCs), sampled when the disease was refractory, from a patient treated with antithyroid drugs. The receptor comes from a female donor with Graves disease. The DNA for the CDR3 is TGTGCCAGCAGTTCATTCGACGGCTATGGCTACACCTTC. Amino acid sequence: CASSSFDGYGYTF.